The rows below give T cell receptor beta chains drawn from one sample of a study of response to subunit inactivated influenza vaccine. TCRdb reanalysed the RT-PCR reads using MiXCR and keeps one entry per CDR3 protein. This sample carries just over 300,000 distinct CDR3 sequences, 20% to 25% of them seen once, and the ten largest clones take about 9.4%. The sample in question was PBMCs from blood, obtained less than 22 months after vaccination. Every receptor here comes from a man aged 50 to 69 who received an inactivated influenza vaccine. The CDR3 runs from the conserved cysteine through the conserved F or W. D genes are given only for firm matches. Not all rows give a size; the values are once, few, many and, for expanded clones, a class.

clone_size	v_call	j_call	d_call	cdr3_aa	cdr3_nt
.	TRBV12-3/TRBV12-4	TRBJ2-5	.	CASTLIGETQYF	TGTGCCAGCACTTTAATAGGAGAGACCCAGTACTTC
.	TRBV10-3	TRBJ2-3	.	CAISEGRFGITDTQYF	TGTGCCATCAGTGAGGGCAGGTTTGGGATCACAGATACGCAGTATTTT
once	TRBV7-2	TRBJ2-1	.	CASSLASGDEQFF	TGTGCCAGCAGCTTAGCTTCGGGAGATGAGCAGTTCTTC
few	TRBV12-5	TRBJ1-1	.	CASGRIGNTEAFF	TGTGCTAGTGGGAGGATCGGGAACACTGAAGCTTTCTTT
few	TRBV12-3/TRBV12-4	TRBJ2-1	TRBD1	CASSFTGALHEQFF	TGTGCCAGCAGTTTTACAGGGGCTTTGCATGAGCAGTTCTTC
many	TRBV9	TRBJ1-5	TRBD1	CASSRDSHGNQPQHF	TGTGCCAGCAGCCGGGACAGCCACGGCAATCAGCCCCAGCATTTT
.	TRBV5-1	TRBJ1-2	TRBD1	CASSRTGGTDGYTF	TGCGCCAGCAGCCGGACAGGCGGGACCGATGGCTACACCTTC
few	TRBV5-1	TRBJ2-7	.	CASSLRFGVKDEQYF	TGCGCCAGCAGCTTGAGGTTCGGAGTGAAGGACGAGCAGTACTTC
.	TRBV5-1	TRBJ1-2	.	CASSPWDNSGGYTF	TGCGCCAGCAGCCCCTGGGACAACTCGGGGGGCTACACCTTC
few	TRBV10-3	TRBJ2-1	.	CAISVDRDNEQFF	TGTGCCATCAGCGTAGACAGAGACAATGAGCAGTTCTTC
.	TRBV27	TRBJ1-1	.	CASSLYQGMNTEAFF	TGTGCCAGCAGTTTATACCAGGGGATGAACACTGAAGCTTTCTTT
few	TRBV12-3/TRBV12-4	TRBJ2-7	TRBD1	CASSWDSGTYEQYF	TGTGCCAGCAGTTGGGACAGTGGAACCTACGAGCAGTACTTC
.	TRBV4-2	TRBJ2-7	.	CASSQDRGTYEQYF	TGTGCCAGCAGCCAGGACAGAGGTACCTACGAGCAGTACTTC
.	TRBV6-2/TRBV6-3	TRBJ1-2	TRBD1	CASRVGQGVYYGYTF	TGTGCCAGCAGGGTCGGACAGGGGGTCTACTATGGCTACACCTTC
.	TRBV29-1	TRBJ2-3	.	CSVGGTPTDTQYF	TGCAGCGTGGGAGGGACACCAACAGATACGCAGTATTTT
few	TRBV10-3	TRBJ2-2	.	CAISESDYTGELFF	TGTGCCATCAGTGAGTCGGACTACACCGGGGAGCTGTTTTTT
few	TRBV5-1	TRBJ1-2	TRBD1	CASSPTGVNYGYTF	TGCGCCAGCAGCCCGACAGGGGTTAACTATGGCTACACCTTC
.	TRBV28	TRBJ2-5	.	CASSLISGTKETQYF	TGTGCCAGCAGTTTAATTTCTGGGACCAAAGAGACCCAGTACTTC
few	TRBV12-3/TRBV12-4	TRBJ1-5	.	CASSLNSGSNQPQHF	TGTGCCAGCAGTTTAAACAGCGGGAGCAATCAGCCCCAGCATTTT
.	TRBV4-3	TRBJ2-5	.	CASSQDLVETQYF	TGCGCCAGCAGCCAAGATCTGGTAGAGACCCAGTACTTC
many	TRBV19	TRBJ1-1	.	CASSMVQKNTEAFF	TGTGCCAGTAGTATGGTTCAGAAGAACACTGAAGCTTTCTTT
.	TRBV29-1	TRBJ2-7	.	CSVEDVHHEQYF	TGCAGCGTTGAAGATGTACACCACGAGCAGTACTTC
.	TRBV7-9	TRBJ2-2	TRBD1	CASSWGDRVDTGELFF	TGTGCCAGCAGCTGGGGGGACAGGGTTGACACCGGGGAGCTGTTTTTT
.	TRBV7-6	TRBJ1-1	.	CASSSRGRGGTEAFF	TGTGCCAGCAGCTCGCGCGGCCGGGGAGGCACTGAAGCTTTCTTT
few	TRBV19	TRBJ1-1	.	CASSRKDNMNTEAFF	TGTGCCAGTAGTCGAAAGGACAACATGAACACTGAAGCTTTCTTT
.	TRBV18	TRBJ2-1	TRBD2	CASSPPGLAGDDEQFF	TGTGCCAGCTCACCCCCGGGACTAGCGGGAGACGATGAGCAGTTCTTC
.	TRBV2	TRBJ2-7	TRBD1	CASRPARQGLAKYYEQYF	TGTGCCAGCAGGCCCGCTCGACAGGGCCTCGCTAAATACTACGAGCAGTACTTC
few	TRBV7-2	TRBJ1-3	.	CASSFLGAGENTIYF	TGTGCCAGCAGCTTCCTGGGCGCTGGAGAAAACACCATATATTTT
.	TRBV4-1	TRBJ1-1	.	CASSQAEALNTEAFF	TGCGCCAGCAGCCAAGCGGAGGCATTGAACACTGAAGCTTTCTTT
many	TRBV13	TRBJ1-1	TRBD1	CASSLATGVNTEAFF	TGTGCCAGCAGCTTAGCCACAGGGGTGAACACTGAAGCTTTCTTT
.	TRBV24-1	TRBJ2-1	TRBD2	CATSDPGTSGGSYNEQFF	TGTGCCACCAGTGATCCCGGGACTAGCGGGGGCTCCTACAATGAGCAGTTCTTC
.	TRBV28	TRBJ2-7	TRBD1	CASSFNLDRGPDEQYF	TGTGCCAGCAGTTTTAACTTGGACAGGGGGCCCGACGAGCAGTACTTC
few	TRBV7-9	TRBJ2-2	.	CASSSRQAGELFF	TGTGCCAGCAGCAGCCGACAGGCAGGGGAGCTGTTTTTT
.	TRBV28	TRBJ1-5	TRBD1	CASRPPGQVLNQPQHF	TGTGCCAGCAGACCCCCGGGACAGGTTCTCAATCAGCCCCAGCATTTT
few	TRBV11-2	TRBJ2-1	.	CASSLDSLGAYNEQFF	TGTGCCAGCAGCTTAGATTCGCTGGGGGCATACAATGAGCAGTTCTTC
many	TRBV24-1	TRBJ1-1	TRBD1	CATSDSGTGDTEAFF	TGTGCCACCAGTGATTCCGGGACAGGGGACACTGAAGCTTTCTTT
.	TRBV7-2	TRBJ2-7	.	CASSLDHYEQYF	TGTGCCAGCAGCCTAGACCACTACGAGCAGTACTTC
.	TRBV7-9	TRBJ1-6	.	CASRLHNSYNSPLHF	TGTGCCAGCAGACTTCATAACTCCTATAATTCACCCCTCCACTTT
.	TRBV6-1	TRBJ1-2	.	CASCEEYGYTF	TGTGCCAGCTGTGAAGAATATGGCTACACCTTC
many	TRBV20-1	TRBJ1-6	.	CSANPGTNSPLHF	TGCAGTGCTAACCCGGGGACCAATTCACCCCTCCACTTT
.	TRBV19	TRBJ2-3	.	CASSIDRRDTQYF	TGTGCCAGTAGTATAGATCGCCGGGATACGCAGTATTTT
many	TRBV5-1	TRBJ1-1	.	CASSLVRNTEAFF	TGCGCCAGCAGCTTGGTTCGGAACACTGAAGCTTTCTTT
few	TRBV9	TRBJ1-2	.	CASSVTRGSYNYGYTF	TGTGCCAGCAGCGTAACTCGAGGCAGCTATAACTATGGCTACACCTTC
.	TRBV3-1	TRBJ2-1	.	CASSQGGRAVEQFF	TGTGCCAGCAGCCAAGGGGGCAGGGCGGTTGAGCAGTTCTTC
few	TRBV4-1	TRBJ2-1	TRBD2	CASSQHLADNYNEQFF	TGCGCCAGCAGCCAGCATCTAGCGGATAATTACAATGAGCAGTTCTTC
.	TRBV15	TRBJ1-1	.	CATTQGRGDTEAFF	TGTGCCACCACCCAAGGGAGGGGCGACACTGAAGCTTTCTTT
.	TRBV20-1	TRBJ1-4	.	CSASESRGEKLFF	TGCAGTGCTAGTGAAAGCAGGGGTGAAAAACTGTTTTTT
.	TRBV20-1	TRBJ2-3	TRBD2	CSARLAGEIDTQYF	TGCAGTGCTAGATTAGCGGGAGAGATAGATACGCAGTATTTT
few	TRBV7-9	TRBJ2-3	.	CASSFGRGSTDTQYF	TGTGCCAGCAGCTTTGGTCGGGGGAGCACAGATACGCAGTATTTT
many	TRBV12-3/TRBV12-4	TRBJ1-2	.	CASSSIGENSNYGYTF	TGTGCCAGCAGCTCCATTGGGGAGAACTCTAACTATGGCTACACCTTC
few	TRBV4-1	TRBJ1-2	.	CASSQALRRFNYGYTF	TGCGCCAGCAGCCAAGCCCTCCGGAGATTTAACTATGGCTACACCTTC
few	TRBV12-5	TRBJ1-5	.	CASGLCRDGKDQPQHF	TGTGCTAGTGGTTTGTGCCGGGACGGAAAAGATCAGCCCCAGCATTTT
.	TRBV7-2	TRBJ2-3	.	CASSLNSGRTDTQYF	TGTGCCAGCAGCTTAAATAGCGGTCGCACAGATACGCAGTATTTT
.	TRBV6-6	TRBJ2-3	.	CAGASDTDTQYF	TGTGCCGGAGCTAGTGACACAGATACGCAGTATTTT